Listed below are T cell receptor beta chains from one sample, sequenced in a study of shared clonotypes between healthy human individuals. Assay: immunoSEQ multiplex PCR; the TCRdb copy retains only in-frame clones and omits some. The table includes fewer than 650,000 clones, around 78% detected once. The sample taken for sequencing was PBMCs. These receptors were collected from a woman aged 40 to 50 in good health. Some clones in this sample may be carry-over from other donors' samples. Both conserved end residues are part of each CDR3. Each record gives: D gene, V gene, clone size, J gene, CDR3 DNA, CDR3 protein. A D gene is named only where the DNA matches it firmly. Some rows mark clone size as missing; the rest say once, few, many or name a class of expanded clone.

d_call: .
v_call: TRBV5-3
clone_size: .
j_call: TRBJ1-2
cdr3_nt: TGTGCCAGCAGCTGGGACGGAAACTATGGCTACACCTTC
cdr3_aa: CASSWDGNYGYTF

d_call: .
v_call: TRBV7-6
clone_size: once
j_call: TRBJ1-4
cdr3_nt: TGTGCCAGCAGGGAGCGGTCAGGGACCTACGAAAAACTGTTTTTT
cdr3_aa: CASRERSGTYEKLFF

d_call: .
v_call: TRBV11-3
clone_size: .
j_call: TRBJ1-2
cdr3_nt: TGTGCCAGCAGCTTAGATTTCCAACATTATGGCTACACCTTC
cdr3_aa: CASSLDFQHYGYTF

d_call: .
v_call: TRBV5-1
clone_size: few
j_call: TRBJ1-1
cdr3_nt: TGCGCCAGCAATATCCGGCCGAACACTGAAGCTTTCTTT
cdr3_aa: CASNIRPNTEAFF

d_call: .
v_call: TRBV11-3
clone_size: .
j_call: TRBJ2-3
cdr3_nt: TGTGCCAGCAGCCCCGGGATAGCGGACACAGATACGCAGTATTTT
cdr3_aa: CASSPGIADTDTQYF

d_call: TRBD1
v_call: TRBV30
clone_size: .
j_call: TRBJ2-7
cdr3_nt: TGTGCCTGGAGGAATAGGGGACAGGGTGAACGGTACGAGCAGTACTTC
cdr3_aa: CAWRNRGQGERYEQYF

d_call: .
v_call: TRBV10-3
clone_size: few
j_call: TRBJ1-2
cdr3_nt: TGTGCCATCAGTGAGTCAGGGGGGGCCTACACCTTC
cdr3_aa: CAISESGGAYTF

d_call: .
v_call: TRBV7-9
clone_size: .
j_call: TRBJ2-3
cdr3_nt: TGTGCCAGCAGCTTCCTAGAAGGAACAGATACGCAGTATTTT
cdr3_aa: CASSFLEGTDTQYF

d_call: TRBD1
v_call: TRBV18
clone_size: .
j_call: TRBJ1-3
cdr3_nt: TGTGCCAGCTCACCGCAAATGTCAAGGACAGGGGTCTTCTCTCTTGGAAACACCATATATTTT
cdr3_aa: CASSPQMSRTGVFSLGNTIYF

d_call: .
v_call: TRBV7-2
clone_size: .
j_call: TRBJ2-3
cdr3_nt: TGTGCCAGCAGCTTAGACGGAAACACAGATACGCAGTATTTT
cdr3_aa: CASSLDGNTDTQYF

d_call: .
v_call: TRBV7-3
clone_size: .
j_call: TRBJ2-7
cdr3_nt: TGTGCCAGCAGCTTACAGGGATCGAGGGAGCAGTACTTC
cdr3_aa: CASSLQGSREQYF

d_call: .
v_call: TRBV9
clone_size: .
j_call: TRBJ2-5
cdr3_nt: TGTGCCAGCAGCGCGACGGGCCGGGAGACCCAGTACTTC
cdr3_aa: CASSATGRETQYF

d_call: .
v_call: TRBV5-1
clone_size: once
j_call: TRBJ2-3
cdr3_nt: TGCGCCAGCAGCTTTTCGGGGACAGATACGCAGTATTTT
cdr3_aa: CASSFSGTDTQYF

d_call: .
v_call: TRBV9
clone_size: .
j_call: TRBJ1-3
cdr3_nt: TGTGCCAGCACCATCCATGCAACAGGGACGATTGGAAACACCATATATTTT
cdr3_aa: CASTIHATGTIGNTIYF

d_call: .
v_call: TRBV29-1
clone_size: .
j_call: TRBJ2-7
cdr3_nt: TGCAGCGTTCTGGACATTAGCTCCTACGAGCAGTACTTC
cdr3_aa: CSVLDISSYEQYF

d_call: TRBD1
v_call: TRBV18
clone_size: .
j_call: TRBJ1-2
cdr3_nt: TGTGCCAGCTCACTCGGACAGGGGAACTATGGCTACACCTTC
cdr3_aa: CASSLGQGNYGYTF

d_call: .
v_call: TRBV5-1
clone_size: .
j_call: TRBJ2-4
cdr3_nt: TGCGCCAGCAGCATACAGGGTGAAGAGGACATTCAGTACTTC
cdr3_aa: CASSIQGEEDIQYF

d_call: .
v_call: TRBV4-3
clone_size: .
j_call: TRBJ2-2
cdr3_nt: TGCGCCAGCAGCCAAGAGGGGACCAACACCGGGGAGCTGTTTTTT
cdr3_aa: CASSQEGTNTGELFF

d_call: .
v_call: TRBV2
clone_size: .
j_call: TRBJ2-3
cdr3_nt: TGTGCCAGCAGTGATAGTCCTAGCACAGATACGCAGTATTTT
cdr3_aa: CASSDSPSTDTQYF

d_call: .
v_call: TRBV6-1
clone_size: .
j_call: TRBJ1-3
cdr3_nt: TGTGCCAGCAGTGTAGACACCGTAGGAAACACCATATATTTT
cdr3_aa: CASSVDTVGNTIYF

d_call: .
v_call: TRBV18
clone_size: .
j_call: TRBJ2-1
cdr3_nt: TGTGCCAGCTCACCACGAGCGGAGGGATTCCTTGGGGAGCAGTTCTTC
cdr3_aa: CASSPRAEGFLGEQFF

d_call: TRBD1
v_call: TRBV6-6
clone_size: .
j_call: TRBJ2-3
cdr3_nt: TGTGCCAGCAGTGACTCGACAGGGGCAGATACGCAGTATTTT
cdr3_aa: CASSDSTGADTQYF

d_call: TRBD2
v_call: TRBV28
clone_size: few
j_call: TRBJ2-5
cdr3_nt: TGTGCCAGCAGCCCTATATGGGGAGGGAGCCAAGAGACCCAGTACTTC
cdr3_aa: CASSPIWGGSQETQYF

d_call: TRBD2
v_call: TRBV28
clone_size: .
j_call: TRBJ2-7
cdr3_nt: TGTGCCAGCAGACCGGGACAAAGAACTAGCGGAATTTCCTACGAGCAGTACTTC
cdr3_aa: CASRPGQRTSGISYEQYF

d_call: .
v_call: TRBV5-8
clone_size: .
j_call: TRBJ2-6
cdr3_nt: TGTGCCAGCAGCTTTATGCGTGCGGGGGCCAACGTCCTGACTTTC
cdr3_aa: CASSFMRAGANVLTF

d_call: TRBD1
v_call: TRBV29-1
clone_size: few
j_call: TRBJ1-1
cdr3_nt: TGCAGCGTTCGGAAGGGACAGGGAGCCCCCTTT
cdr3_aa: CSVRKGQGAPF

d_call: .
v_call: TRBV28
clone_size: .
j_call: TRBJ1-2
cdr3_nt: TGTGCCAGCAGACTTTGGGGGGAGTCGTATGGCTACACCTTC
cdr3_aa: CASRLWGESYGYTF

d_call: .
v_call: TRBV18
clone_size: .
j_call: TRBJ2-1
cdr3_nt: TGTGCCAGCTCACCAGCGGGTTACAATGAGCAGTTCTTC
cdr3_aa: CASSPAGYNEQFF

d_call: TRBD1
v_call: TRBV5-8
clone_size: .
j_call: TRBJ1-4
cdr3_nt: TGTGCCAGCAGCTTCACAGGGGGCGCCGGTAATGAAAAACTGTTTTTT
cdr3_aa: CASSFTGGAGNEKLFF

d_call: .
v_call: TRBV15
clone_size: .
j_call: TRBJ1-4
cdr3_nt: TGTGCCACCAGCAGAGTATCGGCAGGGCGGTTTGAAAAACTGTTTTTT
cdr3_aa: CATSRVSAGRFEKLFF

d_call: TRBD1
v_call: TRBV4-3
clone_size: few
j_call: TRBJ1-2
cdr3_nt: TGCGCCAGCAGCCAAGATGCTGGGACAGCATATGGCTACACCTTC
cdr3_aa: CASSQDAGTAYGYTF

d_call: .
v_call: TRBV5-1
clone_size: .
j_call: TRBJ2-3
cdr3_nt: TGCGCCAGCAGCCCGAATCCTGGGGCCCCAGATACGCAGTATTTT
cdr3_aa: CASSPNPGAPDTQYF

d_call: .
v_call: TRBV5-1
clone_size: .
j_call: TRBJ1-1
cdr3_nt: TGCGCCAGCAGCCGCGGCCCGAACACTGAAGCTTTCTTT
cdr3_aa: CASSRGPNTEAFF

d_call: .
v_call: TRBV10-3
clone_size: .
j_call: TRBJ2-1
cdr3_nt: TGTGCCACCGAACAGGGAGGGGATGAGCAGTTCTTC
cdr3_aa: CATEQGGDEQFF

d_call: TRBD1
v_call: TRBV5-1
clone_size: .
j_call: TRBJ1-2
cdr3_nt: TGCGCCAGCACGCGGACAGGGTCGGACTATGGCTACACCTTC
cdr3_aa: CASTRTGSDYGYTF

d_call: .
v_call: TRBV7-7
clone_size: .
j_call: TRBJ2-5
cdr3_nt: TGTGCCAGCAGCCAGATACCTAGCAGTGAGACCCAGTACTTC
cdr3_aa: CASSQIPSSETQYF

d_call: .
v_call: TRBV30
clone_size: .
j_call: TRBJ1-1
cdr3_nt: TGTGCCTGGAGTCTGGGGTTCACTGAAGCTTTCTTC
cdr3_aa: CAWSLGFTEAFF

d_call: .
v_call: TRBV5-1
clone_size: .
j_call: TRBJ2-2
cdr3_nt: TGCGCCAGCAGCCCGCACGAGGAGCTGTTTTTT
cdr3_aa: CASSPHEELFF

d_call: .
v_call: TRBV7-3
clone_size: .
j_call: TRBJ2-2
cdr3_nt: TGTGCCAGCAGACTACAGGGGAACACCGGGGAGCTGTTTTTT
cdr3_aa: CASRLQGNTGELFF

d_call: .
v_call: TRBV18
clone_size: .
j_call: TRBJ1-1
cdr3_nt: TGTGCCAGCTCACCACCGGAGGGGCGCACTGAAGCTTTCTTT
cdr3_aa: CASSPPEGRTEAFF

d_call: TRBD2
v_call: TRBV6-4
clone_size: .
j_call: TRBJ2-3
cdr3_nt: TGTGCCAGCAGTGACTCTGGAGCGGGAGGGGCAGATACGCAGTATTTT
cdr3_aa: CASSDSGAGGADTQYF

d_call: .
v_call: TRBV19
clone_size: once
j_call: TRBJ1-4
cdr3_nt: TGTGCCAGTTCCAGGAGGGGGTGGGAAAAACTGTTTTTT
cdr3_aa: CASSRRGWEKLFF

d_call: .
v_call: TRBV4-1
clone_size: .
j_call: TRBJ1-1
cdr3_nt: TGCGCCAGCAGCCAGCCCACCGGACGGGTGAACACTGAAGCTTTCTTT
cdr3_aa: CASSQPTGRVNTEAFF

d_call: TRBD1
v_call: TRBV7-2
clone_size: .
j_call: TRBJ1-4
cdr3_nt: TGTGCCAGCAGCCCCAGGGGGTTTGGAGAAAAACTGTTTTTT
cdr3_aa: CASSPRGFGEKLFF

d_call: .
v_call: TRBV14
clone_size: .
j_call: TRBJ2-5
cdr3_nt: TGTGCCAGCAGCCCTCAGGGGATTGGAGAGACCCAGTACTTC
cdr3_aa: CASSPQGIGETQYF

d_call: .
v_call: TRBV5-1
clone_size: .
j_call: TRBJ2-5
cdr3_nt: TGCGCCAGCAGCTTCCACTACAAAGAGACCCAGTACTTC
cdr3_aa: CASSFHYKETQYF

d_call: TRBD2
v_call: TRBV6-1
clone_size: .
j_call: TRBJ2-1
cdr3_nt: TGTGCCAGCACCACTTCCTCGGGACTATACAATGAGCAGTTCTTC
cdr3_aa: CASTTSSGLYNEQFF

d_call: .
v_call: TRBV5-4
clone_size: .
j_call: TRBJ1-2
cdr3_nt: TGTGCCAGCAGCTTGGACTTGACTAACTATGGCTACACCTTC
cdr3_aa: CASSLDLTNYGYTF

d_call: .
v_call: TRBV7-2
clone_size: .
j_call: TRBJ2-1
cdr3_nt: TGTGCCAGCAGCGCCAGCCTAGGGGTGAGCTCCTACAATGAGCAGTTCTTC
cdr3_aa: CASSASLGVSSYNEQFF

d_call: .
v_call: TRBV29-1
clone_size: .
j_call: TRBJ2-1
cdr3_nt: TGCAGCGTTGAAGTACTAGGGGTGGGTGAGCAGTTCTTC
cdr3_aa: CSVEVLGVGEQFF

d_call: TRBD1
v_call: TRBV6-1
clone_size: .
j_call: TRBJ1-1
cdr3_nt: TGTGCCAGCAGTGCGCAGGGGGCTTCGGGAACTGAAGCTTTCTTT
cdr3_aa: CASSAQGASGTEAFF

d_call: .
v_call: TRBV7-9
clone_size: .
j_call: TRBJ2-1
cdr3_nt: TGTGCCAGCAGCTCTGTCAGCCGGTATTACAATGAGCAGTTCTTC
cdr3_aa: CASSSVSRYYNEQFF

d_call: .
v_call: TRBV6-5
clone_size: .
j_call: TRBJ1-3
cdr3_nt: TGTGCTACCCGACCGGCGGGGTCGGTAAACACCATATATTTT
cdr3_aa: CATRPAGSVNTIYF

d_call: TRBD2
v_call: TRBV9
clone_size: once
j_call: TRBJ2-3
cdr3_nt: TGTGCCAGCAGCGTCGGACTAGCGGGAGGTTCAGATACGCAGTATTTT
cdr3_aa: CASSVGLAGGSDTQYF

d_call: TRBD2
v_call: TRBV4-2
clone_size: .
j_call: TRBJ2-2
cdr3_nt: TGTGCCAGCAGCCAAGATCGAGCGGGGATTACCGGGGAGCTGTTTTTT
cdr3_aa: CASSQDRAGITGELFF